This T cell receptor (beta chain) emerged from a study of CD8 T cells in ankylosing spondylitis. Germline lookup yields CDR1 LGHDT and CDR2 YNNKEL (reference sequence). The CDR3 loop spans 18 amino acids. V was pared by 0 bases and J by 0 bases, with 9 bases of the junction left unmatched. Libraries for TCR beta were made by quantitative 5'-RACE with molecular barcodes. TCRdb analysed the 5' RACE reads with MiXCR anew, one entry per CDR3 protein. The sample yields 400,000 or so distinct CDR3 sequences, 25% to 30% seen once. Overall study findings and caveats: The study identified a TCR beta motif of seven or eight highly homologous variants that appeared characteristic of ankylosing spondylitis blood.

This clonotype has just a few counts. Its antigen remains unknown. Sample: blood, either unsorted or a sorted T cell fraction (not recorded which). The sequence was obtained from a male donor with ankylosing spondylitis. The rearrangement joins TRBV3-1 to TRBJ2-7, with 9 positions matching TRBD2. The CDR3 DNA reads as TGTGCCAGCAGCCAAGAAACCCTAGCGGGATCTAGCTCCTACGAGCAGTACTTC. It codes for CASSQETLAGSSSYEQYF.